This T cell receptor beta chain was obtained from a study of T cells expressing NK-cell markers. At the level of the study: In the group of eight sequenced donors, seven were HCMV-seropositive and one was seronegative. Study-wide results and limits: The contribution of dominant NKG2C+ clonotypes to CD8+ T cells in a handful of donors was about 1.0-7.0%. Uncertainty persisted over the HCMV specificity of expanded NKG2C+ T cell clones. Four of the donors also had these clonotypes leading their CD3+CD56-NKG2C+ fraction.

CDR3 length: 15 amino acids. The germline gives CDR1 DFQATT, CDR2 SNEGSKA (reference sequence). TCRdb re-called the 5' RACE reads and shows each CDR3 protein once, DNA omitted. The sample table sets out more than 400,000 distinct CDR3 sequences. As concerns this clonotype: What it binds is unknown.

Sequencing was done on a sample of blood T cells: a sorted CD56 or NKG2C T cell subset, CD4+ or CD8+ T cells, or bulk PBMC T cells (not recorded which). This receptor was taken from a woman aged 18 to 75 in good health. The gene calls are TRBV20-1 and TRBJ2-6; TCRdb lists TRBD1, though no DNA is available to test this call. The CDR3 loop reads CSATTGSSGANVLTF.